This is a list of T cell receptor beta chains from one sample in a study of STAT5B mutations in CD4+ large granular lymphocyte leukemia. The assay was immunoSEQ multiplex PCR, and TCRdb's table has in-frame clones only and misses some. The sample carries about 21,000 clones, around 75% recorded once. The sequencing input was CD4+ T cells from blood buffy coats. These TCRs come from a human donor in good health. Each CDR3 is given with its conserved first and last residue. The D gene is left open where the match is weak. Expanded clones get a size class; other rows say once, few or many, or leave the size out.

clone size	J gene	V gene	D gene	CDR3 protein	CDR3 DNA
.	TRBJ2-1	TRBV4-1	TRBD2	CASSQVPSGSTLGNEQFF	TGCGCCAGCAGCCAAGTTCCTAGCGGGAGTACCTTGGGCAATGAGCAGTTCTTC
.	TRBJ2-1	TRBV28	TRBD1	CASSKAGTGYNEQFF	TGTGCCAGCAGTAAGGCCGGGACAGGGTACAATGAGCAGTTCTTC
few	TRBJ1-1	TRBV27	.	CASSPLTANTEAFF	TGTGCCAGCAGCCCTCTGACAGCGAACACTGAAGCTTTCTTT
.	TRBJ2-3	TRBV5-1	.	CASSLVSQGSDTQYF	TGCGCCAGCAGCTTGGTCTCTCAGGGATCCGATACGCAGTATTTT
.	TRBJ1-5	TRBV19	.	CASTFGGRQPQHF	TGTGCCAGTACCTTCGGGGGAAGACAGCCCCAGCATTTT
.	TRBJ2-3	TRBV27	.	CASSLEGTDTQYF	TGTGCCAGCAGTTTGGAGGGCACAGATACGCAGTATTTT
.	TRBJ2-2	TRBV6-5	.	CASSYDWGYGGELFF	TGTGCCAGCAGTTACGATTGGGGGTACGGCGGGGAGCTGTTTTTT
few	TRBJ2-7	TRBV2	TRBD2	CASNGLESYEQYF	TGTGCCAGCAACGGACTAGAATCCTACGAGCAGTACTTC
few	TRBJ2-7	TRBV5-1	TRBD2	CASSLAEVASGSREQYF	TGCGCCAGCAGCTTGGCCGAGGTGGCTAGCGGGAGTAGGGAGCAGTACTTC
once	TRBJ2-1	TRBV11-3	TRBD2	CASSPKTSGRVFEQFF	TGTGCCAGCAGCCCAAAAACTAGCGGGAGGGTATTTGAGCAGTTCTTC
few	TRBJ2-2	TRBV10-1	TRBD2	CASSDPGTKGPGELFF	TGCGCCAGCAGTGACCCCGGGACTAAAGGACCCGGGGAGCTGTTTTTT
.	TRBJ2-2	TRBV12-2	.	CASPQSGASVPGELFF	TGTGCAAGTCCCCAATCCGGGGCTAGCGTGCCCGGGGAGCTGTTTTTT
.	TRBJ2-7	TRBV25-1	TRBD2	CASSGGLAGVGEQYF	TGTGCCAGCAGTGGGGGACTAGCGGGAGTGGGCGAGCAGTACTTC
.	TRBJ2-3	TRBV6-5	.	CASRDTTDTQYF	TGTGCCAGCAGGGACACCACAGATACGCAGTATTTT
.	TRBJ2-5	TRBV30	.	CAWAPLGEVEETQYF	TGTGCCTGGGCCCCCTTGGGAGAGGTAGAAGAGACCCAGTACTTC
few	TRBJ1-5	TRBV7-9	.	CASSMAGGVQPQHF	TGTGCCAGCAGCATGGCCGGAGGAGTTCAGCCCCAGCATTTT
.	TRBJ2-4	TRBV19	.	CASSRPGGEHNKNIQYF	TGTGCCAGTAGTCGACCCGGAGGGGAACACAACAAAAACATTCAGTACTTC
.	TRBJ1-5	TRBV10-2	TRBD1	CASRDHLTGVGNQPQHF	TGCGCCAGCAGGGATCACTTAACAGGGGTGGGCAATCAGCCCCAGCATTTT
once	TRBJ1-3	TRBV6-1	.	CASSRSSNSGNTIYF	TGTGCCAGCAGCCGGAGTAGTAACTCTGGAAACACCATATATTTT
.	TRBJ2-6	TRBV30	TRBD2	CAWSRGRAEAGANVLTF	TGTGCCTGGAGTCGAGGGAGGGCAGAGGCTGGGGCCAACGTCCTGACTTTC
.	TRBJ1-1	TRBV28	.	CASGRNTEAFF	TGTGCCAGCGGGAGGAACACTGAAGCTTTCTTT
.	TRBJ2-3	TRBV19	TRBD2	CASSIGGRVTDTQYF	TGTGCCAGTAGTATCGGCGGGAGGGTGACAGATACGCAGTATTTT
.	TRBJ2-1	TRBV28	TRBD2	CASIGTSGISSYNEQFF	TGTGCCAGCATTGGGACTAGCGGGATTAGCTCCTACAATGAGCAGTTCTTC
.	TRBJ2-5	TRBV9	.	CASSAGIQETQYF	TGTGCCAGCAGCGCCGGGATTCAAGAGACCCAGTACTTC
.	TRBJ1-6	TRBV30	.	CAWTLGGTNSPLHF	TGTGCCTGGACTCTAGGAGGGACTAATTCACCCCTCCACTTT
.	TRBJ2-1	TRBV19	TRBD2	CASSIRASGSKNEQFF	TGTGCCAGTAGTATCAGGGCTAGCGGGAGTAAAAATGAGCAGTTCTTC
.	TRBJ1-2	TRBV19	.	CASIGVPGAMRYTF	TGTGCCAGTATCGGGGTACCGGGAGCCATGCGCTACACCTTC
once	TRBJ2-3	TRBV7-9	TRBD2	CASSLGASGPEATQYF	TGTGCCAGCAGCTTAGGCGCTAGCGGCCCCGAAGCGACGCAGTATTTT
few	TRBJ1-5	TRBV25-1	.	CASSEPYSNQPQHF	TGTGCCAGCAGTGAACCGTATAGCAATCAGCCCCAGCATTTT
.	TRBJ2-5	TRBV5-4	TRBD1	CASSRAGDRGRQETQYF	TGTGCCAGCAGCCGAGCCGGGGACAGGGGGCGTCAAGAGACCCAGTACTTC
.	TRBJ2-3	TRBV19	TRBD2	CASRVAGGTDTQYF	TGTGCCAGTCGTGTAGCGGGAGGGACAGATACGCAGTATTTT
.	TRBJ1-5	TRBV28	TRBD1	CASSLSDRGLQPQHF	TGTGCCAGCAGTTTATCGGACAGGGGGCTTCAGCCCCAGCATTTT
.	TRBJ2-3	TRBV6-5	.	CASSYGGQSSLAQYF	TGTGCCAGCAGTTACGGGGGACAATCGTCTCTAGCGCAGTATTTT
.	TRBJ2-1	TRBV6-5	.	CATARLSSYNEQFF	TGTGCCACCGCGCGGTTAAGCTCCTACAATGAGCAGTTCTTC
.	TRBJ2-3	TRBV21-1	.	CASSAHLAGGGYRTDTQYF	TGTGCCAGCAGCGCCCACCTAGCGGGAGGTGGGTACCGCACAGATACGCAGTATTTT
few	TRBJ1-1	TRBV18	.	CASSPRDRSAEAFF	TGTGCCAGCTCACCTAGAGACAGGAGCGCTGAAGCTTTCTTT
few	TRBJ2-4	TRBV2	TRBD1	CATGQINIQYF	TGTGCCACGGGACAGATAAACATTCAGTACTTC
few	TRBJ2-2	TRBV5-1	TRBD1	CASSQTGVNTGELFF	TGCGCCAGCAGTCAAACAGGGGTGAACACCGGGGAGCTGTTTTTT
few	TRBJ1-5	TRBV28	.	CASTPRDQPQHF	TGTGCCAGCACACCAAGGGATCAGCCCCAGCATTTT
.	TRBJ1-3	TRBV5-5	.	CASSFVDSGNGNTIYF	TGTGCCAGCAGCTTCGTCGACAGTGGTAATGGAAACACCATATATTTT
.	TRBJ1-2	TRBV15	.	CATSRGRTAGYTF	TGTGCCACCAGCAGAGGAAGGACCGCCGGCTACACCTTC
.	TRBJ2-1	TRBV5-1	TRBD2	CASSVGLNNEQFF	TGCGCCAGCAGCGTGGGACTAAACAATGAGCAGTTCTTC
.	TRBJ2-1	TRBV27	TRBD2	CAIPGDKGSLAGPSILFF	TGTGCCATACCGGGGGACAAGGGGTCTCTAGCGGGACCCAGTATATTGTTCTTC
.	TRBJ2-1	TRBV10-2	.	CASSEVDAQFF	TGCGCCAGCAGTGAGGTGGACGCGCAGTTCTTC
.	TRBJ2-7	TRBV6-6	TRBD1	CASRSIWDSESREQYF	TGTGCCAGCAGATCAATTTGGGACAGCGAGTCCCGGGAGCAGTACTTC
.	TRBJ2-7	TRBV6-1	.	CASGSGEQYF	TGTGCCTCGGGTTCCGGCGAGCAGTACTTC
.	TRBJ2-7	TRBV5-1	.	CASSLGGPSGSYEQYF	TGCGCCAGCAGCCTCGGGGGTCCGTCCGGCTCCTACGAGCAGTACTTC
.	TRBJ2-2	TRBV5-1	TRBD2	CASSWEGQRTGELFF	TGCGCCAGCAGCTGGGAGGGGCAAAGAACCGGGGAGCTGTTTTTT